This paragraph covers one T cell receptor (beta chain) sequence. Its matching antigen is unknown. The data belong to a study of response to subunit inactivated influenza vaccine. Regarding the study as a whole: Every seasonal influenza vaccination brings in few new T cells, the authors suggested.

TCRdb analysed the RT-PCR reads with MiXCR anew, one entry per CDR3 protein. The table lists a few hundred thousand distinct CDR3 sequences, under 8.5% of them singletons. V shed 7 bases and J 0 bases; nucleotides not matched to a gene: 6. Germline loops: CDR1 MNHNS, CDR2 SASEGT. This CDR3 is built from 15 residues. The starting material was PBMCs from blood, obtained about 23 months after vaccination. The chain combines TRBV6-1 with TRBJ2-1; 7 nucleotides line up with TRBD2. The source of this sequence is a man between 50 and 69 years old who received an inactivated influenza vaccine. CDR3 in DNA: TGTGCCAGCAAGTCTCAGCGGGGCTCCTACAATGAGCAGTTCTTC. Amino acids: CASKSQRGSYNEQFF.